This TCR delta chain is drawn from a study of gamma-delta T cells after stem cell transplantation. TCRdb fed the RT-PCR reads into CATT to redo clone calling. The sample lists 560 or so delta-chain clones; 17% were seen once. Turning to this clone: A far bigger clonotype differs at one base, so this is likely a read error.

J lost 1 base, V lost 3 bases, and 14 bases had no gene match. The CDR3 sequence is 21 residues long. CDR1 and CDR2 (germline): GEAIGNYY, EKD. This receptor was taken from a human donor. It is not recorded whose cells these are; they may come from a transplant donor. Sequencing was carried out using gamma-delta T cells. V gene TRDV2 combines with J gene TRDJ3; 10 nucleotides match TRDD3. The DNA of the CDR3 is TGTGCCTGTGACCCAATTACTGGGGGATCCCGAAGATCCTGGGACACCCGACAGATGTTTTTC. Amino acids: CACDPITGGSRRSWDTRQMFF.